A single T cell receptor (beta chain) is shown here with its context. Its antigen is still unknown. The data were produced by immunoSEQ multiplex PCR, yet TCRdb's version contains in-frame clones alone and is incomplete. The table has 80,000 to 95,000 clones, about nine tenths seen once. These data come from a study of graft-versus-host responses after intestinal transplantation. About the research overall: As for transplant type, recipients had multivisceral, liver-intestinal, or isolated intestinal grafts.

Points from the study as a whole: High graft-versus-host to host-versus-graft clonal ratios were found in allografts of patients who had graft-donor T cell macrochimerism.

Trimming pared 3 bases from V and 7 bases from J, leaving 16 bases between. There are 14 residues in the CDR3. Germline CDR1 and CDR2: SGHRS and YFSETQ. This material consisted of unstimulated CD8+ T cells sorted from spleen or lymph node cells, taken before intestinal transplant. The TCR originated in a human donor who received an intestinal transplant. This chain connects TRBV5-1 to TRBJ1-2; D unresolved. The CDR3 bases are TGCGCCAGCAGCTCGACACTTCCCCTTTTTGGCTACACCTTC. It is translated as CASSSTLPLFGYTF. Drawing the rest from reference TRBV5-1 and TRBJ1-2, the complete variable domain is KAGVTQTPRYLIKTRGQQVTLSCSPISGHRSVSWYQQTPGQGLQFLFEYFSETQRNKGNFPGRFSGRQFSNSRSEMNVSTLELGDSALYLCASSSTLPLFGYTFGSGTRLTVV.